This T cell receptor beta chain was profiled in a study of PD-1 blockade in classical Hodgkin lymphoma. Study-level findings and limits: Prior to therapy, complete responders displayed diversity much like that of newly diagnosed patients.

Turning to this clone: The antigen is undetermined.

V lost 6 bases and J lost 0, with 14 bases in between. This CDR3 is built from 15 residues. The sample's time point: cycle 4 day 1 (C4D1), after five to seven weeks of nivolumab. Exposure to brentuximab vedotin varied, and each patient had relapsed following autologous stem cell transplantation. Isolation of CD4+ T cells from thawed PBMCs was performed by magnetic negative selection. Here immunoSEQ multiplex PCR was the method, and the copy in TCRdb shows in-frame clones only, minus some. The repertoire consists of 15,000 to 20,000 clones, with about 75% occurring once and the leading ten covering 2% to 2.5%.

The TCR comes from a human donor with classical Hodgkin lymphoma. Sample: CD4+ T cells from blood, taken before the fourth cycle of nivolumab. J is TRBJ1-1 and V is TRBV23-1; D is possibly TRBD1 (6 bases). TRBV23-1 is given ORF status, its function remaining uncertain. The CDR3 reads CASRDSGHLNTEAFF. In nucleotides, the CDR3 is TGCGCCAGCAGGGACTCGGGACACCTGAACACTGAAGCTTTCTTT.